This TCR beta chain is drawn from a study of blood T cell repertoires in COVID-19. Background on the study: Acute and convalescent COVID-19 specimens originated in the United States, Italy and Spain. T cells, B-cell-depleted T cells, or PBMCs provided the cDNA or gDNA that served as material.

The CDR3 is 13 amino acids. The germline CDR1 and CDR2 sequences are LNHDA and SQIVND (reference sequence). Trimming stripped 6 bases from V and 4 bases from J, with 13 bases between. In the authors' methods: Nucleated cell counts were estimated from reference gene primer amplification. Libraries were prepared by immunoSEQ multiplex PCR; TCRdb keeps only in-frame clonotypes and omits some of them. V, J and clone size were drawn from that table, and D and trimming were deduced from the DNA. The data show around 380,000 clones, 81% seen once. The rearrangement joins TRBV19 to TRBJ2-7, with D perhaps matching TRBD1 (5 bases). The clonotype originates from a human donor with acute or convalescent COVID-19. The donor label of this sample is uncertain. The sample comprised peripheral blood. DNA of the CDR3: TGTGCCAGTAGACCGCCTGGGGCTTACGAGCAGTACTTC. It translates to CASRPPGAYEQYF. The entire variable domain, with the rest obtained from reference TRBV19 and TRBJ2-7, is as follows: DGGITQSPKYLFRKEGQNVTLSCEQNLNHDAMYWYRQDPGQGLRLIYYSQIVNDFQKGDIAEGYSVSREKKESFPLTVTSAQKNPTAFYLCASRPPGAYEQYFGPGTRLTVT.